These T cell receptor beta chains were read from a single sample in a study of T cell repertoires in cytomegalovirus infection. TCRdb re-called the reads through MiXCR, storing one row per CDR3 protein. The sample yields roughly 720,000 distinct CDR3 sequences, under 40% seen once. The specimen was PBMCs. Every receptor here comes from a human donor in good health (CMV status not recorded). Some clones in this sample may be carry-over from other donors' samples. Each CDR3 is given with its conserved first and last residue. D genes are given only for firm matches. Not all rows give a size; the values are once, few, many and, for expanded clones, a class.

abundance	d_gene	j_gene	v_gene	CDR3aa	CDR3nt
few	.	TRBJ1-1	TRBV12-3/TRBV12-4	CASSPLQIEAFF	TGTGCCAGCAGTCCTCTACAGATTGAAGCTTTCTTT
few	.	TRBJ1-2	TRBV6-6	CAMGRESGYTF	TGTGCCATGGGCAGGGAAAGTGGCTACACCTTC
.	TRBD1	TRBJ1-1	TRBV19	CASSMGQYTEAFF	TGTGCCAGTAGTATGGGACAGTACACTGAAGCTTTCTTT
many	.	TRBJ1-6	TRBV7-3	CASSSGGVSPLHF	TGTGCCAGCAGCTCCGGCGGGGTTTCACCCCTCCACTTT
many	.	TRBJ2-7	TRBV7-2	CASSWSDSYEQYF	TGTGCCAGCAGCTGGAGCGACTCCTACGAGCAGTACTTC
.	.	TRBJ2-6	TRBV25-1	CASSEGITGANVLTF	TGTGCCAGCAGTGAGGGGATTACGGGGGCCAACGTCCTGACTTTC
.	.	TRBJ2-3	TRBV5-1	CASSFGTWGRTSTDTQYF	TGCGCCAGCAGCTTCGGGACTTGGGGGCGGACTAGCACAGATACGCAGTATTTT
few	.	TRBJ2-3	TRBV7-2	CASSLDSWRVSSTDTQYF	TGTGCCAGCAGCTTAGATTCTTGGAGGGTCTCCTCTACAGATACGCAGTATTTT
.	TRBD1	TRBJ1-2	TRBV12-3/TRBV12-4	CASRQGATNYGYTF	TGTGCCAGCAGACAGGGGGCTACCAACTATGGCTACACCTTC
few	TRBD2	TRBJ2-7	TRBV7-9	CASSPNVAGLWQYF	TGTGCCAGCAGCCCGAACGTAGCGGGGCTTTGGCAGTACTTC
few	.	TRBJ2-1	TRBV6-5	CASSRTKGAQFF	TGTGCCAGCAGCCGGACCAAAGGGGCGCAGTTCTTC
.	TRBD1	TRBJ1-5	TRBV6-8	CASSGYRGDNQPQHF	TGTGCCAGCAGTGGTTACAGGGGTGACAATCAGCCCCAGCATTTT
few	.	TRBJ2-7	TRBV7-8	CASSATGVLDEQYF	TGTGCCAGCAGCGCGACGGGAGTTCTTGACGAGCAGTACTTC
.	.	TRBJ1-1	TRBV27	CASSREEGDTEAFF	TGTGCCAGCAGCCGAGAGGAGGGGGACACTGAAGCTTTCTTT
.	.	TRBJ1-5	TRBV20-1	CSARNGGRGSLSNQPQHF	TGCAGTGCTAGGAATGGGGGGCGAGGTTCATTGAGCAATCAGCCCCAGCATTTT
few	.	TRBJ1-1	TRBV12-3/TRBV12-4	CASSPGTRKLTEAFF	TGTGCCAGCAGTCCAGGAACTCGGAAACTCACTGAAGCTTTCTTT
few	TRBD1	TRBJ2-7	TRBV18	CASSPPRGRGQSYEQYF	TGTGCCAGCTCACCACCCAGGGGTAGGGGGCAATCCTACGAGCAGTACTTC
few	.	TRBJ2-1	TRBV20-1	CSATRQVYNEQFF	TGCAGTGCTACCCGACAGGTCTACAATGAGCAGTTCTTC
.	.	TRBJ2-3	TRBV28	CASRVYGGVTDTQYF	TGTGCCAGCAGAGTTTACGGCGGTGTCACAGATACGCAGTATTTT
.	.	TRBJ1-5	TRBV6-5	CASSYSGRLRQPQHF	TGTGCCAGCAGTTACTCGGGAAGGTTGAGACAGCCCCAGCATTTT
many	.	TRBJ2-7	TRBV4-2	CASSQDDGGAYEQYF	TGTGCCAGCAGCCAAGACGACGGGGGAGCCTACGAGCAGTACTTC
few	.	TRBJ2-1	TRBV10-3	CAISVQGMDEQFF	TGTGCCATCAGTGTGCAGGGAATGGATGAGCAGTTCTTC
.	.	TRBJ2-1	TRBV5-1	CASSSDSSSYNEQFF	TGCGCCAGCAGCTCCGACTCTAGCTCCTACAATGAGCAGTTCTTC
.	.	TRBJ1-6	TRBV14	CASSQGFRRSLHF	TGTGCCAGCAGCCAAGGTTTTAGGAGATCCCTCCACTTT
few	.	TRBJ2-3	TRBV19	CASSIDLTPRWAADTQYF	TGTGCCAGTAGTATAGATCTCACACCCCGGTGGGCAGCAGATACGCAGTATTTT
.	.	TRBJ1-1	TRBV5-4	CASSLMGGTAEAFF	TGTGCCAGCAGCTTGATGGGAGGGACCGCTGAAGCTTTCTTT
few	.	TRBJ1-5	TRBV6-1	CASRVRVSNQPQHF	TGTGCCAGCAGAGTTAGAGTTAGCAATCAGCCCCAGCATTTT
few	.	TRBJ2-7	TRBV7-6	CASSSSDYYEQYF	TGTGCCAGCAGCTCCTCAGACTATTACGAGCAGTACTTC
few	.	TRBJ2-7	TRBV28	CASRRQSSYEQYF	TGTGCCAGCCGGAGGCAGAGCTCCTACGAGCAGTACTTC
.	TRBD2	TRBJ2-4	TRBV20-1	CSVGRAGVSKNIQYF	TGCAGTGTGGGTCGAGCGGGAGTCTCGAAAAACATTCAGTACTTC
.	.	TRBJ1-5	TRBV20-1	CSARTRGSGGVYSNQPQHF	TGCAGTGCGCGCACTCGCGGATCGGGGGGGGTCTATAGCAATCAGCCCCAGCATTTT
.	.	TRBJ1-1	TRBV27	CASRSGGAVTEAFF	TGTGCCAGCAGAAGTGGGGGGGCGGTCACTGAAGCTTTCTTT
many	.	TRBJ2-5	TRBV7-2	CASSLSEETQYF	TGTGCCAGCAGCTTAAGTGAGGAGACCCAGTACTTC
.	.	TRBJ1-1	TRBV11-2	CASSAWTAQAFF	TGTGCCAGCAGCGCCTGGACGGCTCAAGCTTTCTTT
.	TRBD1	TRBJ2-2	TRBV19	CASSILRQGAGELFF	TGTGCCAGTAGTATACTTCGACAGGGGGCCGGGGAGCTGTTTTTT
.	TRBD1	TRBJ1-1	TRBV5-1	CASSLGDRGPVTEAFF	TGCGCCAGCAGCTTGGGAGACAGGGGGCCGGTCACTGAAGCTTTCTTT
few	TRBD2	TRBJ2-7	TRBV7-2	CASSTRTSGYEQYF	TGTGCCAGCAGCACCCGGACTAGCGGGTACGAGCAGTACTTC
.	.	TRBJ2-3	TRBV10-3	CAISSTDTQYF	TGTGCCATCTCGAGCACAGATACGCAGTATTTT
few	.	TRBJ1-1	TRBV28	CASSTQILSGRDTEAFF	TGTGCCAGCAGTACCCAGATCTTATCAGGGAGGGACACTGAAGCTTTCTTT
.	TRBD2	TRBJ2-5	TRBV20-1	CSARGTSGRSQETQYF	TGCAGTGCTAGAGGGACTAGCGGGAGGAGCCAAGAGACCCAGTACTTC
.	TRBD2	TRBJ2-7	TRBV5-6	CASSLVAGDVEQYF	TGTGCCAGCAGCTTGGTTGCGGGAGATGTCGAGCAGTACTTC
.	.	TRBJ1-4	TRBV11-1	CASSPGNTNEKLFF	TGTGCCAGCAGCCCGGGGAACACTAATGAAAAACTGTTTTTT
few	.	TRBJ1-2	TRBV11-2	CASSLDTTGIYGYTF	TGTGCCAGCAGCTTAGATACGACAGGAATCTATGGCTACACCTTC
.	TRBD1	TRBJ1-3	TRBV29-1	CSVDVTGAGNTIYF	TGCAGCGTTGATGTGACAGGGGCTGGAAACACCATATATTTT
.	.	TRBJ1-1	TRBV6-1	CASGQTGNTEAFF	TGTGCCAGCGGGCAGACAGGCAACACTGAAGCTTTCTTT
few	TRBD1	TRBJ2-7	TRBV6-1	CAITNRTGIYEQYF	TGTGCCATCACAAATCGGACAGGAATCTACGAGCAGTACTTC
few	TRBD1	TRBJ1-1	TRBV20-1	CSARQGGRAFF	TGCAGTGCTAGACAAGGGGGCCGGGCTTTCTTT
.	.	TRBJ2-2	TRBV12-3/TRBV12-4	CASSALPLVNTGELFF	TGTGCCAGCAGTGCACTCCCCTTAGTGAACACCGGGGAGCTGTTTTTT
.	.	TRBJ2-7	TRBV15	CATSSPWQGNSYEQYF	TGTGCCACCAGCAGCCCCTGGCAGGGTAATTCCTACGAGCAGTACTTC
few	TRBD2	TRBJ2-3	TRBV6-1	CASSALAGRADTQYF	TGTGCCAGCAGTGCCCTGGCAGGGAGGGCAGATACGCAGTATTTT